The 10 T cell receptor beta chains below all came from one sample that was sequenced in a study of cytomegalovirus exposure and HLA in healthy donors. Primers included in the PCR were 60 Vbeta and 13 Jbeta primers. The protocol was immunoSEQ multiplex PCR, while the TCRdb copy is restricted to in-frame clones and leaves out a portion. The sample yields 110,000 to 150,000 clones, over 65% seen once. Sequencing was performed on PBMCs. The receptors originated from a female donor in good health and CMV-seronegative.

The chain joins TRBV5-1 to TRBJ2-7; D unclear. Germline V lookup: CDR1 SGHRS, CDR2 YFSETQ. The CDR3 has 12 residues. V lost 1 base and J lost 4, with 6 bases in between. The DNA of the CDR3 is TGCGCCAGCAGCTTGACTGAATACGAGCAGTACTTC. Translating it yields CASSLTEYEQYF.

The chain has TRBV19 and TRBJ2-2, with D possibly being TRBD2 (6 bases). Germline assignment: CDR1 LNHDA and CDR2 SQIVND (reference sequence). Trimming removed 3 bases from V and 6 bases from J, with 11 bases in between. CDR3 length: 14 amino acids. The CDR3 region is CASSIGTGAGELFF. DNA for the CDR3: TGTGCCAGTAGTATCGGGACGGGGGCCGGGGAGCTGTTTTTT. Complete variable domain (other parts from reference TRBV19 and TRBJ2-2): DGGITQSPKYLFRKEGQNVTLSCEQNLNHDAMYWYRQDPGQGLRLIYYSQIVNDFQKGDIAEGYSVSREKKESFPLTVTSAQKNPTAFYLCASSIGTGAGELFFGEGSRLTVL.

The CDR3: CASSQVLGNTIYF. The CDR3 DNA reads as TGCGCCAGCAGCCAAGTTCTGGGAAACACCATATATTTT. The chain carries TRBV4-3 and TRBJ1-3; no firm D call. V lost 1 base and J lost 4, with 5 bases in between. CDR1 LGHNA and CDR2 YSLEER come from the germline V gene. The CDR3 is 13 amino acids.

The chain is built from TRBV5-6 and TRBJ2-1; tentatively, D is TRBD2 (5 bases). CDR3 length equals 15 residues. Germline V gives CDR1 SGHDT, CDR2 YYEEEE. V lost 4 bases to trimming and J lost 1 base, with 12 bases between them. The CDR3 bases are TGTGCCAGCAGCAGACCGACTAATTCCTACAATGAGCAGTTCTTC. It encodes CASSRPTNSYNEQFF.

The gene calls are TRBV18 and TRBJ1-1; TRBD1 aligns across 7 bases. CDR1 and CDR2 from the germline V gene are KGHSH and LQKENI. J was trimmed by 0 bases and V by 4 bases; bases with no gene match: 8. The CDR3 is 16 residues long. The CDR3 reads CASSLGQAGMNTEAFF. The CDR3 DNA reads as TGTGCCAGCTCACTCGGACAGGCGGGGATGAACACTGAAGCTTTCTTT.

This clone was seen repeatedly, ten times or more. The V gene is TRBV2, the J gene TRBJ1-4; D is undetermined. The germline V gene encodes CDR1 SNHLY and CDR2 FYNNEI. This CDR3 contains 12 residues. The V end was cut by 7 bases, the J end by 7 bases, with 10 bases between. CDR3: CASNRGGEKLFF. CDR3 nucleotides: TGTGCCAGCAACCGGGGTGGTGAAAAACTGTTTTTT.

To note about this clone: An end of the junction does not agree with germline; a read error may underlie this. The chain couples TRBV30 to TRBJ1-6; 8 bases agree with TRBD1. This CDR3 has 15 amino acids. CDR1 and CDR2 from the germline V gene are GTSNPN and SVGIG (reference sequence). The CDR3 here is CAWSERQGANSPPHF. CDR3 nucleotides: TGTGCCTGGAGTGAGCGGCAGGGGGCTAATTCACCCCCCCACTTT.

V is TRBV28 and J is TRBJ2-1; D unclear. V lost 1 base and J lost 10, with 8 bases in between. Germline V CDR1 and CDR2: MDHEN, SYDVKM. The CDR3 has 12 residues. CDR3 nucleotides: TGTGCCAGCAGTTTATTTGGCAGGGAGCAGTTCTTC. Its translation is CASSLFGREQFF.

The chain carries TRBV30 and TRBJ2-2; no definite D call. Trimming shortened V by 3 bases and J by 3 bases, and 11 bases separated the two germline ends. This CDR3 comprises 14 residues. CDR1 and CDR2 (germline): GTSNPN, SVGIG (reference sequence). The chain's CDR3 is CAWSPIKHTGELFF. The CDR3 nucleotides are TGTGCCTGGAGCCCCATTAAGCACACCGGGGAGCTGTTTTTT.

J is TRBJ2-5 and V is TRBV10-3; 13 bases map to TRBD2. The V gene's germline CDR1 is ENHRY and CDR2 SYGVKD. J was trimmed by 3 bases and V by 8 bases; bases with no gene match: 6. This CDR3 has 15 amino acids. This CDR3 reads CAIRTSGSGKETQYF. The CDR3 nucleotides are TGTGCCATCCGGACTAGCGGGAGTGGAAAAGAGACCCAGTACTTC.